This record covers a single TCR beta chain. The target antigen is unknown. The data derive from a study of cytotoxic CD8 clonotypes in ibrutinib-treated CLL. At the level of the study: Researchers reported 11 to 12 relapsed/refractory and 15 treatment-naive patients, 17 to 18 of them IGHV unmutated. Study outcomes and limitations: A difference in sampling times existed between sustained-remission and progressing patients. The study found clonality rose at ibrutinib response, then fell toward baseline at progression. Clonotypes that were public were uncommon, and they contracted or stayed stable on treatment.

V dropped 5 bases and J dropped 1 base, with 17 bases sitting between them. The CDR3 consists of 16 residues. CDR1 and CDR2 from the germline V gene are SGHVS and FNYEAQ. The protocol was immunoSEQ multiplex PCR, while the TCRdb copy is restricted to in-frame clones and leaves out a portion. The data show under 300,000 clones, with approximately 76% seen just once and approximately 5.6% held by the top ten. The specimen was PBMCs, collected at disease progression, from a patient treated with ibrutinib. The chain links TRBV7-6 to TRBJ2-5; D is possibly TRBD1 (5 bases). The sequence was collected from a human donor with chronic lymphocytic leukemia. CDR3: CASSAAGIQFQETQYF. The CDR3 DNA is TGTGCCAGCAGCGCCGCAGGGATACAATTCCAAGAGACCCAGTACTTC. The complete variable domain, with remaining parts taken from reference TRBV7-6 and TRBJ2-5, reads GAGVSQSPRYKVTKRGQDVALRCDPISGHVSLYWYRQALGQGPEFLTYFNYEAQQDKSGLPNDRFSAERPEGSISTLTIQRTEQRDSAMYRCASSAAGIQFQETQYFGPGTRLLVL.